The 31 T cell receptor beta chains given below trace back to one sample, sequenced in a study of blood T cell repertoires in COVID-19. Sequenced by immunoSEQ multiplex PCR; TCRdb stores in-frame clones only, minus some. The sample includes about 280,000 clones, roughly 85% seen only once; the top ten take roughly 2.7%. What was sequenced was PBMCs or T cells enriched from blood (not recorded which). These receptors were obtained from a woman aged 45-59 years who had recovered from COVID-19.

This clone was counted a single time. The genes are TRBV5-6 and TRBJ2-7, with 8 bases identical to TRBD2. The CDR3 has 15 residues. The V gene end was trimmed by 1 base and the J gene end by 5 bases; junction bases not matched to a gene: 8. From germline, CDR1 is SGHDT and CDR2 YYEEEE. CDR3 in DNA: TGTGCCAGCAGCTTGAGAAGCGGGAGTTGGAACGAGCAGTACTTC. This gives the protein CASSLRSGSWNEQYF.

The V and J genes are TRBV9 and TRBJ2-1; 14 positions match TRBD2. Germline values: CDR1 SGDLS, CDR2 YYNGEE. V gave up 0 bases and J gave up 4 bases; unmatched junction bases: 12. This CDR3 has 20 amino acids. CDR3 region: CASSVGGAGTSGRDYNEQFF. CDR3 sequence (DNA): TGTGCCAGCAGCGTAGGAGGGGCCGGGACTAGCGGGAGAGATTACAATGAGCAGTTCTTC.

This sequence joins TRBV19 and TRBJ1-4; D remains unclear. Germline CDR1 LNHDA, CDR2 SQIVND (reference sequence). V was cut by 3 bases and J by 12 bases, with 11 bases left in between. This CDR3 is 12 amino acids long. CDR3 amino acids: CASSIPLGELFF. The DNA for the CDR3 is TGTGCCAGTAGTATCCCCCTCGGAGAACTGTTTTTT.

The J gene is TRBJ2-3, the V gene TRBV7-2; 7 bases map to TRBD2. Germline assignment: CDR1 SGHTA and CDR2 FQGNSA. Trimming cost V 5 bases and J 2 bases; bases outside gene matches: 4. The CDR3 covers 14 residues. The chain's CDR3 is CASSPRDYTDTQYF. The CDR3 DNA follows: TGTGCCAGCAGCCCCAGGGACTACACAGATACGCAGTATTTT.

This clone was detected a few times. The V call is TRBV9, the J call TRBJ2-2, with D unclear. V dropped 2 bases and J dropped 2 bases, with 10 bases sitting between them. Per the germline V gene, CDR1 is SGDLS and CDR2 is YYNGEE. This CDR3 has 15 residues. CDR3 DNA sequence: TGTGCCAGCAGCGTCAGCGATTCTAACACCGGGGAGCTGTTTTTT. Residues: CASSVSDSNTGELFF. The full variable domain, in which reference TRBV9 and TRBJ2-2 provide the parts outside the CDR3, is DSGVTQTPKHLITATGQRVTLRCSPRSGDLSVYWYQQSLDQGLQFLIQYYNGEERAKGNILERFSAQQFPDLHSELNLSSLELGDSALYFCASSVSDSNTGELFFGEGSRLTVL.

J is TRBJ2-1 and V is TRBV13, with 11 bases matching TRBD2. J gave up 5 bases and V 4 bases, and 1 base lay outside the gene matches. The CDR3 is 14 residues long. Per the germline V gene, CDR1 is PRHDT and CDR2 is FYEKMQ (reference sequence). The CDR3: CASSSLAGDNEQFF. CDR3 nucleotide sequence: TGTGCCAGCAGCTCACTAGCGGGAGACAATGAGCAGTTCTTC.

This chain links TRBV19 with TRBJ2-2, with D possibly TRBD1 on 6 matching bases. Deletions cut 10 bases from V and 0 bases from J, with 12 bases between. The CDR3 has 14 residues. CDR1 is LNHDA, CDR2 SQIVND, per germline (reference sequence). The CDR3, as DNA: TGTGCCACGTCACAGGGATCGAACACCGGGGAGCTGTTTTTT. Translating it yields CATSQGSNTGELFF.

The chain links TRBV25-1 to TRBJ2-3, with 10 nucleotides matching TRBD2. CDR1 is MGHDK, CDR2 SYGVNS, per germline. The CDR3 spans 16 residues. J lost 4 bases, V lost 0 bases, and 4 bases had no gene match. The CDR3: CASSEYASGRPDTQYF. The DNA for the CDR3 is TGTGCCAGCAGTGAATACGCTAGCGGGAGACCAGATACGCAGTATTTT.

This chain uses TRBV18 with TRBJ1-1; no firm D call. The germline gives CDR1 KGHSH, CDR2 LQKENI. The V end was cut by 3 bases, the J end by 6 bases, with 17 bases between. The CDR3 runs 15 residues. CDR3 DNA sequence: TGTGCCAGCTCACCCTCGCCCCAAGGAGGCGCTGAAGCTTTCTTT. Its protein product is CASSPSPQGGAEAFF.

V and J are TRBV5-1 and TRBJ2-1; 8 bases match TRBD2. The CDR3 length is 15 residues. The junction had 10 bases not matched to a gene; V was cut back by 1 base and J by 10 bases. In germline, CDR1 is SGHRS, CDR2 YFSETQ. CDR3: CASSLSLAGTWEQFF. For the CDR3, the DNA is TGCGCCAGCAGCTTGTCGCTAGCGGGTACATGGGAGCAGTTCTTC.

The chain joins TRBV7-2 to TRBJ1-1, with D possibly TRBD1 on 5 matching bases. V lost 3 bases and J lost 5, with 16 bases in between. Looked up from germline, CDR1 is SGHTA and CDR2 is FQGNSA. The CDR3 consists of 15 residues. CDR3 loop: CASSFLQSGRTEAFF. In nucleotides, the CDR3 is TGTGCCAGCAGCTTTCTTCAGTCAGGGAGGACTGAAGCTTTCTTT.

The V call is TRBV18, the J call TRBJ2-7, with 11 bases matching TRBD2. There are 17 residues in the CDR3. V gave up 6 bases and J gave up 1 base; unmatched junction bases: 11. The germline V gene has CDR1 KGHSH and CDR2 LQKENI. The CDR3 nucleotides are TGTGCCAGCTCCCCCGGGACTAGCGGAGGCCCTTCCTACGAGCAGTACTTC. Its translation: CASSPGTSGGPSYEQYF.

The rearrangement joins TRBV7-3 to TRBJ1-4; D remains ambiguous. Trimming removed 1 base from V and 3 bases from J, with 3 bases in between. Germline-derived CDR1 and CDR2 are SGHTA and FQGTGA. The CDR3 has 13 residues. CDR3 DNA: TGTGCCAGCAGCTTAAGCGCTAATGAAAAACTGTTTTTT. It is translated as CASSLSANEKLFF.

The chain carries TRBV3-1 (or the pseudogene TRBV3-2) and TRBJ2-3, with D maybe TRBD1 (6 bases). Germline values: CDR1 LGHDT, CDR2 YNNKEL (reference sequence). CDR3 size: 16 residues. The ends were cut back, 1 base at V and 0 bases at J, with 11 bases in the middle. CDR3 sequence: CASSQGTGLSTDTQYF. CDR3 bases: TGTGCCAGCAGCCAAGGAACAGGGTTAAGCACAGATACGCAGTATTTT.

The gene calls are TRBV12-5 and TRBJ1-3; the match to TRBD1 covers 12 bases. Germline CDR1 is LGHNT and CDR2 is FRNRAP. After removal of 6 bases from V and 2 bases from J, the junction contained 29 bases not matched to a gene. The CDR3 runs to 24 residues. The CDR3 region is CASGHYRITGFGTGGGQTGNTIYF. In nucleotides, the CDR3 is TGTGCTAGTGGACACTACCGGATTACCGGTTTCGGGACAGGGGGCGGCCAGACTGGAAACACCATATATTTT.

CDR3 DNA: TGTGCCACCAGTGACAGCCCCGGGACAGGGGTCACTCTCCCCATAGAGACCCAGTACTTC. Translating it yields CATSDSPGTGVTLPIETQYF. The rearrangement joins TRBV24-1 to TRBJ2-5; TRBD1 matches at 10 bases. This CDR3 spans 20 amino acids. Germline CDR1 reads KGHDR; CDR2 reads SFDVKD. Trimming removed 4 bases from V and 4 bases from J; junction bases left unmatched: 20.

The gene calls are TRBV28 and TRBJ1-6; 10 positions match TRBD1. CDR3 size: 16 residues. From germline, CDR1 is MDHEN and CDR2 SYDVKM. Losses at the gene ends were 9 bases for V and 7 bases for J; bases not matched to a gene: 12. The CDR3: CASVFGTGVGNSPLHF. CDR3 sequence (DNA): TGTGCCAGTGTTTTCGGGACAGGGGTTGGCAATTCACCCCTCCACTTT.

This clone was seen more than once but under ten times. This chain uses TRBV5-4 with TRBJ2-7; no firm D call. The CDR3 consists of 12 residues. Trimming stripped 2 bases from V and 3 bases from J, with 6 bases between. Per germline, CDR1 SGHNT and CDR2 YYREEE (reference sequence). The CDR3: CASSFDFYEQYF. As DNA, the CDR3 is TGTGCCAGCAGCTTCGACTTCTACGAGCAGTACTTC.

This chain uses TRBV5-1 with TRBJ2-3; TRBD1 matches at 7 bases. The V segment lost 4 bases and the J segment 4 bases; nucleotides outside the gene matches: 12. The CDR3 covers 16 residues. In germline, CDR1 is SGHRS, CDR2 YFSETQ. This CDR3 reads CASSPGRTGFADTQYF. CDR3 nucleotide sequence: TGCGCCAGCAGCCCCGGAAGGACAGGTTTTGCAGATACGCAGTATTTT.

The gene calls are TRBV5-4 and TRBJ2-3, with D possibly being TRBD1 (6 bases). The V gene's germline CDR1 is SGHNT and CDR2 YYREEE (reference sequence). This CDR3 region has 13 residues. The ends were cut back, 4 bases at V and 4 bases at J, with 10 bases in the middle. CDR3 sequence (DNA): TGTGCCAGCAGCCATTGGGGGCCAGATACGCAGTATTTT. It codes for CASSHWGPDTQYF.

The genes are TRBV6-5 and TRBJ1-1; D not certain. V lost 6 bases, J lost 5 bases, and 13 bases lay in between. This CDR3 comprises 13 residues. Per germline, CDR1 MNHEY and CDR2 SVGAGI. The CDR3: CASRPGPKTEAFF. In DNA, the CDR3 is TGTGCCAGCAGACCTGGCCCAAAAACTGAAGCTTTCTTT.

The chain links TRBV19 to TRBJ2-1; D is unresolved. The CDR3 is 15 residues long. V was trimmed by 0 bases and J by 4 bases, leaving 10 bases between them. Germline V gene sequence: CDR1 LNHDA, CDR2 SQIVND (reference sequence). CDR3: CASSIEAQSYNEQFF. The CDR3 DNA follows: TGTGCCAGTAGTATAGAGGCACAGTCATACAATGAGCAGTTCTTC.

This chain links TRBV10-3 with TRBJ1-2; 8 nucleotides line up with TRBD1. V lost 8 bases to trimming and J lost 5 bases; unmatched junction nucleotides: 13. Germline lookup yields CDR1 ENHRY and CDR2 SYGVKD. This CDR3 has 15 residues. The DNA for the CDR3 is TGTGCCATCGGAGGCTCCGGACAGGGACTTTATGGCTACACCTTC. This gives the protein CAIGGSGQGLYGYTF.

This chain connects TRBV30 to TRBJ1-6; D is perhaps TRBD1 (5 bases). The CDR3 totals 13 residues. The V gene lost 4 bases and the J gene lost 8 bases, with 12 bases spanning the gap. Germline V gene lookup returns CDR1 GTSNPN and CDR2 SVGIG (reference sequence). The CDR3 nucleotides are TGTGCCTGGACCGGAGGGGAGTATTCACCCCTCCACTTT. Its translation: CAWTGGEYSPLHF.

This rearrangement joins TRBV14 to TRBJ2-1; TRBD1 matches 7 bases. There are 13 residues in the CDR3. V lost 1 base and J lost 6; bases outside the gene matches: 0. The germline V gene has CDR1 SGHDN and CDR2 FVKESK. The CDR3 nucleotides read TGTGCCAGCAGCCAAGCAGGGGGCAATGAGCAGTTCTTC. This translates into CASSQAGGNEQFF.

The chain combines TRBV2 with TRBJ1-5, with D unresolved. Germline V gene data show CDR1 as SNHLY and CDR2 as FYNNEI. This CDR3 is built from 13 residues. Between the trimmed V and J ends, which lost 5 bases and 7 bases, there was a span of 12 bases. The CDR3 spells CASSLDNRQPQHF. The CDR3 coding sequence is TGTGCCAGCAGTTTAGACAATCGGCAGCCCCAGCATTTT.

There are a few counts of this clone. The chain carries TRBV3-1 (or the pseudogene TRBV3-2) and TRBJ1-2; D might be TRBD1 (6 bases). With 3 bases removed from V and 7 bases from J, the gap between germline ends came to 15 bases. The CDR3 sequence is 14 residues long. Germline CDR1 and CDR2: LGHDT and YNNKEL (reference sequence). The CDR3 nucleotides read TGTGCCAGCAGCCATTCGACAGGAGTCGGTGGCTACACCTTC. This translates into CASSHSTGVGGYTF.

This clone occurred a few times. The V and J genes are TRBV18 and TRBJ1-3; 8 bases agree with TRBD1. Germline CDR1 is KGHSH and CDR2 is LQKENI. The CDR3 runs to 14 residues. V dropped 4 bases and J dropped 11; count of bases not matched to a gene: 10. The CDR3 coding sequence is TGTGCCAGCTCACTATCGGACAGGGATCACCCCATATATTTT. Translation gives CASSLSDRDHPIYF.

V gene TRBV29-1 combines with J gene TRBJ2-7; 10 positions match TRBD2. The length of the CDR3 is 13 residues. J was trimmed by 4 bases and V by 5 bases; bases with no gene match: 5. Germline lookup yields CDR1 SQVTM and CDR2 ANQGSEA. CDR3: CSVSASGSYEQYF. The CDR3 nucleotides read TGCAGCGTTTCCGCTAGCGGGAGTTACGAGCAGTACTTC.

The V gene is TRBV3-1 (or the pseudogene TRBV3-2), the J gene TRBJ2-1; 8 bases align to TRBD1. This CDR3 comprises 16 residues. V dropped 0 bases and J dropped 0; count of bases not matched to a gene: 1. CDR1 and CDR2 (germline): LGHDT, YNNKEL (reference sequence). The CDR3 loop is CASSQDGTGSYNEQFF. In DNA form, the CDR3 reads TGTGCCAGCAGCCAAGACGGGACAGGCTCCTACAATGAGCAGTTCTTC.

The rearrangement links TRBV10-2 to TRBJ1-4; 7 nucleotides agree with TRBD1. CDR1 and CDR2 from the germline V gene are WSHSY and SAAADI. V lost 4 bases and J lost 9; bases outside the gene matches: 8. The CDR3 consists of 14 residues. The CDR3 sequence is CASSAGTEGKKLFF. The CDR3 region has the DNA TGCGCCAGCAGTGCCGGGACAGAGGGCAAAAAACTGTTTTTT.